This TCR beta chain was documented in a study of blood T cell repertoires in COVID-19. The method was immunoSEQ multiplex PCR; TCRdb's version includes in-frame clones alone and lacks a portion of them. The sample shows some 250,000 clones, 80% to 85% of them seen only once. Germline V gene data show CDR1 as MNHEY and CDR2 as SMNVEV (reference sequence). Trimming stripped 3 bases from V and 6 bases from J, with 9 bases between. The CDR3 extends over 13 amino acids. The source is a man aged 40-49 years with acute or convalescent COVID-19. The V and J genes are TRBV27 and TRBJ1-5; TRBD1 might be the D (5 bases). Material: peripheral blood. CDR3 sequence reads: CASSLGPSQPQHF. DNA of the CDR3: TGTGCCAGCAGTTTGGGGCCATCTCAGCCCCAGCATTTT.